This T cell receptor (beta chain) stems from a study of blood T cell repertoires in COVID-19. Only in-frame clones appear in the TCRdb table, and some are missing; sequencing was by immunoSEQ multiplex PCR. The table has some 140,000 clones, more than 65% seen once. V shed 3 bases and J 0 bases; nucleotides not matched to a gene: 13. CDR3 length: 18 amino acids. CDR1 and CDR2 from the germline V gene are SGHTA and FQGNSA. The sample was peripheral blood. This TCR was sampled from a man at least 80 years old with acute or convalescent COVID-19. This chain connects TRBV7-2 to TRBJ2-5, with 7 bases fitting TRBD2. The CDR3 loop reads CASSLGGLAVGYQETQYF. In DNA, the CDR3 is TGTGCCAGCAGCTTGGGCGGTCTAGCGGTAGGGTACCAAGAGACCCAGTACTTC. The full variable domain, rest sourced from reference TRBV7-2 and TRBJ2-5, is GAGVSQSPSNKVTEKGKDVELRCDPISGHTALYWYRQSLGQGLEFLIYFQGNSAPDKSGLPSDRFSAERTGGSVSTLTIQRTQQEDSAVYLCASSLGGLAVGYQETQYFGPGTRLLVL.